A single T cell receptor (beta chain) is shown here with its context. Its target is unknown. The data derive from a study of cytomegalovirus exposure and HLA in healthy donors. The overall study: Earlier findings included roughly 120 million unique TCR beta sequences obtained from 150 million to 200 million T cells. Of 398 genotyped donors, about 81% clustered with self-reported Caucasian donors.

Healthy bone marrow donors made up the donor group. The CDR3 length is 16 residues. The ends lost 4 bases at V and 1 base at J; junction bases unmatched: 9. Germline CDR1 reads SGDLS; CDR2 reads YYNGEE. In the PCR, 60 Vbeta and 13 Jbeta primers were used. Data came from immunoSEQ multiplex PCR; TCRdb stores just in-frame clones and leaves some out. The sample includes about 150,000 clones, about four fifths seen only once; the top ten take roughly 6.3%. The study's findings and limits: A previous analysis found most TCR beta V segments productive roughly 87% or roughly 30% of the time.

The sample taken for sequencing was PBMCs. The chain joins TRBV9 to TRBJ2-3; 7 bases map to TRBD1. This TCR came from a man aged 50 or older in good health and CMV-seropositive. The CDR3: CASSSRTGERTDTQYF. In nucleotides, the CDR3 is TGTGCCAGCAGCTCCCGGACAGGAGAACGCACAGATACGCAGTATTTT.